These T cell receptor beta chains were read from a single sample in a study of CD8+ T cells in alopecia areata. Only in-frame clones appear in the TCRdb table, and some are missing; sequencing was by immunoSEQ multiplex PCR. Here the sample spans around 190,000 clones, around 60% being singletons. Sequences were derived from CD4+ T cells sorted from blood, sampled at approximately week 49, from a patient treated with tofacitinib. Receptors originate from a human donor with alopecia areata. The conserved cysteine and the conserved F or W are not part of the CDR3 here. The order of the fields is V gene, CDR3 protein.

V gene: TRBV29-1; CDR3 protein: SVSTGLSETQY
V gene: TRBV29-1; CDR3 protein: SAQTGLIEKLF
V gene: TRBV29-1; CDR3 protein: SGTGTSYNEQF
V gene: TRBV30; CDR3 protein: AATTVLANEKLF
V gene: TRBV30; CDR3 protein: AWLPTGLYGYT
V gene: TRBV10-3; CDR3 protein: AISESSYNQPQH
V gene: TRBV6-1; CDR3 protein: ASSGASGWGSGYGYT
V gene: TRBV7-2; CDR3 protein: ASRGEDQPQH
V gene: TRBV6-6; CDR3 protein: ASSYAREGNYGYT
V gene: TRBV30; CDR3 protein: ASMKGTNTEAF
V gene: TRBV10-3; CDR3 protein: AISESGLRENYGYT
V gene: TRBV5-6; CDR3 protein: ASSSTGNTEAF
V gene: TRBV7-3; CDR3 protein: ASSASPGTTEAF
V gene: TRBV28; CDR3 protein: ASKSAGGRQETQY
V gene: TRBV30; CDR3 protein: ASPRGFKANYGYT
V gene: TRBV19; CDR3 protein: ASSPQPKGSQY
V gene: TRBV6-6; CDR3 protein: ASSYSGSNQPQH
V gene: TRBV30; CDR3 protein: AWSGGPGANVLT
V gene: TRBV25-1; CDR3 protein: ATRRNTEAF
V gene: TRBV29-1; CDR3 protein: SVELAGDTQY
V gene: TRBV6-5; CDR3 protein: ASSYSIQTFYGYT
V gene: TRBV29-1; CDR3 protein: SVWARAPDTQY
V gene: TRBV7-9; CDR3 protein: ASSLGAQGGEQY
V gene: TRBV5-1; CDR3 protein: ASSRASGSTDTQY
V gene: TRBV7-8; CDR3 protein: ASSYRGLDEQF
V gene: TRBV19; CDR3 protein: ASSIMWKSGANVLT
V gene: TRBV19; CDR3 protein: ASSTGLGDYEQY
V gene: TRBV27; CDR3 protein: ASSSIGRTDTQY
V gene: TRBV7-9; CDR3 protein: ASDGYT
V gene: TRBV2; CDR3 protein: ASSEDRGRGETQY
V gene: TRBV4-3; CDR3 protein: ASSQDLTYGYT
V gene: TRBV9; CDR3 protein: ASSVGDPISGYT
V gene: TRBV15; CDR3 protein: ATSTGKSYEQY
V gene: TRBV7-9; CDR3 protein: ASSFSRFTEAF
V gene: TRBV29-1; CDR3 protein: SVRISGTGELF
V gene: TRBV18; CDR3 protein: ASSLNQGSGEKLF
V gene: TRBV14; CDR3 protein: ASSPYRGFEQF
V gene: TRBV18; CDR3 protein: ASSPSIQNTEAF
V gene: TRBV5-1; CDR3 protein: ASSLAGSGYEQY
V gene: TRBV5-1; CDR3 protein: ASSWAGTGNTDTQY
V gene: TRBV11-2; CDR3 protein: ASSLEGALSYEQY
V gene: TRBV7-9; CDR3 protein: ASSLVRDSPLH
V gene: TRBV29-1; CDR3 protein: SVGGFNTEAF
V gene: TRBV30; CDR3 protein: AWSVVNYGYT
V gene: TRBV29-1; CDR3 protein: SVEARQAGGELF
V gene: TRBV5-1; CDR3 protein: ASSLTSGAMNTEAF